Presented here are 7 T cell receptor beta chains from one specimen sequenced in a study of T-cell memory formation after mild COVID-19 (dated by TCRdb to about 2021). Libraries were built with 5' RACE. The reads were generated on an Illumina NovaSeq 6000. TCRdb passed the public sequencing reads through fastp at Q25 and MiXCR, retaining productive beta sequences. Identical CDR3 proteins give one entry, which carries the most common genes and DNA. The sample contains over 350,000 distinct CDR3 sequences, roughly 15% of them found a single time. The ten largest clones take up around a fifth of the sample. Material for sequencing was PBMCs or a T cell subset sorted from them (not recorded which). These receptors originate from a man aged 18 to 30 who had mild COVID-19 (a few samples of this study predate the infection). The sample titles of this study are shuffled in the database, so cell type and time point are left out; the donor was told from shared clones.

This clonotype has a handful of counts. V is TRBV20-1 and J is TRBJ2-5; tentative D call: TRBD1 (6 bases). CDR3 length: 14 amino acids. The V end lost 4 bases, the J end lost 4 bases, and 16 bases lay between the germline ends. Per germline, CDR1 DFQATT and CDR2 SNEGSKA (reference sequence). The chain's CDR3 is CSATLQGPTETQYF. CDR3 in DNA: TGCAGTGCTACATTACAGGGCCCAACAGAGACCCAGTACTTC.

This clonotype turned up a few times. The CDR3 reads CASSRLASTDTQYF. CDR3 nucleotides: TGTGCCAGCAGTCGACTAGCTAGCACAGATACGCAGTATTTT. The chain has TRBV2 and TRBJ2-3, with 7 bases aligning to TRBD2. With V trimmed by 5 bases and J by 0 bases, 2 bases remained unmatched. The CDR3 loop spans 14 amino acids. The germline V gene has CDR1 SNHLY and CDR2 FYNNEI.

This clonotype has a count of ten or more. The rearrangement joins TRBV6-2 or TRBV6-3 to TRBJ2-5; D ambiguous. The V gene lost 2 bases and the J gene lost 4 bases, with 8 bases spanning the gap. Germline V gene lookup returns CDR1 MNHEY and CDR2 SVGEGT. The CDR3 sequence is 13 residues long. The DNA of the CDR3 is TGTGCCAGCAGTTACCAGGAGCTAGAGACCCAGTACTTC. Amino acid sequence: CASSYQELETQYF.

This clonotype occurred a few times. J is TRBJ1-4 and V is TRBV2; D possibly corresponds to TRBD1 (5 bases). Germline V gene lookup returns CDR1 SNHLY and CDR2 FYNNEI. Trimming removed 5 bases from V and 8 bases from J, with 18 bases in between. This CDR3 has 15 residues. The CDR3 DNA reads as TGTGCCAGCAGTCCACCGACAGCCGGGGGGGAAAAACTGTTTTTT. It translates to CASSPPTAGGEKLFF. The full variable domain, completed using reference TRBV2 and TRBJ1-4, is EPEVTQTPSHQVTQMGQEVILRCVPISNHLYFYWYRQILGQKVEFLVSFYNNEISEKSEIFDDQFSVERPDGSNFTLKIRSTKLEDSAMYFCASSPPTAGGEKLFFGSGTQLSVL.

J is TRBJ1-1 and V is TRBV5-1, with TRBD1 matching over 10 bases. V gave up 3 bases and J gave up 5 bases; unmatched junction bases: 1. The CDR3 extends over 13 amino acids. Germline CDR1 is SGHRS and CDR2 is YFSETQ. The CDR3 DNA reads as TGCGCCAGCAGCTGGACAGGGGGGACTGAAGCTTTCTTT. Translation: CASSWTGGTEAFF.

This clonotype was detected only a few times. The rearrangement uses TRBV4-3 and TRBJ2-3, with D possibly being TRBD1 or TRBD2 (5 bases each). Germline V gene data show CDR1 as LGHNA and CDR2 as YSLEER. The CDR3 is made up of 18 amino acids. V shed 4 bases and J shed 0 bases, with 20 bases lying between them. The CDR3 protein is CASSLRGRDGRSTDTQYF. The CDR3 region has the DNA TGCGCCAGCAGCCTTAGAGGACGGGACGGCCGAAGCACAGATACGCAGTATTTT.

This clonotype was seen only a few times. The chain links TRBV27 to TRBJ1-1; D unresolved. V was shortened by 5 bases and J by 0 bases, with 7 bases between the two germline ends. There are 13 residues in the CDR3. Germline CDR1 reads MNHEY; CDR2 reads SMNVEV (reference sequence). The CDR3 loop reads CASSQVLNTEAFF. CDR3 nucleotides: TGTGCCAGCAGTCAGGTATTGAACACTGAAGCTTTCTTT.